One and the same sample provided the 20 T cell receptor beta chains below, sequenced in a study of cytomegalovirus exposure and HLA in healthy donors. The PCR employed 60 Vbeta primers together with 13 Jbeta primers. Using immunoSEQ multiplex PCR, the repertoire was profiled, and TCRdb retains in-frame clones only, with some absent. The sample includes approximately 140,000 clones, around 80% of them seen just once. Sequences were obtained from PBMCs. The receptors were sampled from a male donor in good health and CMV-seronegative.

The chain recombines TRBV11-2 with TRBJ2-5; 9 bases match TRBD1. Germline V gene sequence: CDR1 SGHAT, CDR2 FQNNGV. The CDR3 length is 16 residues. The V gene end was trimmed by 5 bases and the J gene end by 7 bases; junction bases not matched to a gene: 14. CDR3 in DNA: TGTGCCAGCAGCCTCTTCGGGACAGGGAACTCCGGGACCCAGTACTTC. As protein: CASSLFGTGNSGTQYF.

The chain couples TRBV6-5 to TRBJ2-3, with 8 bases fitting TRBD2. Germline-derived CDR1 and CDR2 are MNHEY and SVGAGI. CDR3 length: 15 amino acids. J gave up 5 bases and V 6 bases, and 10 bases lay outside the gene matches. The chain's CDR3 is CASRYGGAVEDTQYF. The CDR3 DNA follows: TGTGCCAGCAGGTACGGGGGGGCCGTGGAAGATACGCAGTATTTT.

The V gene is TRBV7-3, the J gene TRBJ1-1, with 8 bases matching TRBD1. Germline assignment: CDR1 SGHTA and CDR2 FQGTGA. The CDR3 length is 16 residues. The trim removed 5 bases at V and 10 bases at J, leaving 18 bases unmatched. CDR3 in amino acids: CASSPTATGTGRGAFF. For the CDR3, the DNA is TGTGCCAGCAGCCCCACCGCCACCGGGACAGGTAGAGGAGCTTTCTTT. The entire variable domain, with the rest obtained from reference TRBV7-3 and TRBJ1-1, is as follows: GAGVSQTPSNKVTEKGKYVELRCDPISGHTALYWYRQSLGQGPEFLIYFQGTGAADDSGLPNDRFFAVRPEGSVSTLKIQRTERGDSAVYLCASSPTATGTGRGAFFGQGTRLTVV.

The chain uses TRBV6-5 and TRBJ1-1, with unresolved D. The CDR3 extends over 15 amino acids. CDR1 is MNHEY and CDR2 is SVGAGI in the germline V gene. V lost 6 bases and J lost 0, with 14 bases in between. CDR3 amino acids: CASSSRVLMNTEAFF. The CDR3 coding sequence is TGTGCCAGCAGCTCCCGGGTTCTCATGAACACTGAAGCTTTCTTT.

V usage is TRBV28 and J usage is TRBJ1-5; 10 bases map to TRBD1. The CDR3 covers 16 residues. The V segment lost 6 bases and the J segment 3 bases; nucleotides outside the gene matches: 8. Looked up from germline, CDR1 is MDHEN and CDR2 is SYDVKM. CDR3 nucleotides: TGTGCCAGCAGCGGACAGGGGGGGGCGCTCAATCAGCCCCAGCATTTT. Translating gives CASSGQGGALNQPQHF.

The genes are TRBV4-1 and TRBJ2-3; a weak D match, TRBD2 (5 bases). Germline CDR1 MGHRA, CDR2 YSYEKL. CDR3 size: 13 residues. V was shortened by 4 bases and J by 5 bases, with 10 bases between the two germline ends. The CDR3 DNA is TGCGCCAGCAGCCTCTTACGGGGAGATACGCAGTATTTT. It yields the protein CASSLLRGDTQYF.

J is TRBJ2-2 and V is TRBV30; 10 bases agree with TRBD1. The V and J ends lost 1 base and 5 bases, in that order; junction bases with no gene match: 7. CDR1 and CDR2 from the germline V gene are GTSNPN and SVGIG (reference sequence). CDR3 size: 16 residues. The CDR3 loop reads CAWSAGTGVGTGELFF. The CDR3 nucleotides are TGTGCCTGGAGTGCCGGGACAGGGGTAGGGACCGGGGAGCTGTTTTTT.

This clone was detected only a few times. The chain links TRBV11-2 to TRBJ2-7, with TRBD1 identical over 8 bases. The junction had 7 bases not matched to a gene; V was cut back by 1 base and J by 5 bases. CDR1 and CDR2 (germline): SGHAT, FQNNGV. The CDR3 sequence is 15 residues long. The CDR3, as DNA: TGTGCCAGCAGCTTAGGGAGGACAGGGTTCGACGAGCAGTACTTC. This sequence encodes CASSLGRTGFDEQYF.

The genes are TRBV30 and TRBJ2-4; D remains unclear. Trimming removed 6 bases at V and 0 bases at J, with 6 bases between. The CDR3 is made up of 12 amino acids. Germline CDR1 is GTSNPN and CDR2 is SVGIG (reference sequence). The CDR3 sequence: CACLLAKNIQYF. The CDR3 nucleotides read TGTGCCTGTCTACTAGCCAAAAACATTCAGTACTTC. Combining the CDR3 with reference TRBV30 and TRBJ2-4 gives the whole variable domain SQTIHQWPATLVQPVGSPLSLECTVEGTSNPNLYWYRQAAGRGLQLLFYSVGIGQISSEVPQNLSASRPQDRQFILSSKKLLLSDSGFYLCACLLAKNIQYFGAGTRLSVL.

This clone is medium-sized (0.01 to 0.1%). This chain uses TRBV6-1 with TRBJ2-7, with 9 bases fitting TRBD1. Germline CDR1 is MNHNS and CDR2 is SASEGT. V trimming: 3 bases; J trimming: 1 base; junction bases outside the gene matches: 4. CDR3 length: 15 residues. As DNA, the CDR3 is TGTGCCAGCAGTGACGACGGGACAGGGTCCTACGAGCAGTACTTC. Its protein is CASSDDGTGSYEQYF.

The gene calls are TRBV7-9 and TRBJ2-3; TRBD1 is a possible D gene (6 bases). Germline V gene data show CDR1 as SEHNR and CDR2 as FQNEAQ (reference sequence). The CDR3 runs to 14 residues. The germline V and J ends were trimmed by 5 bases and 3 bases, with 12 bases remaining between them. For the CDR3, the DNA is TGTGCCAGCAGCCCCCGTCAGGGGACAGATACGCAGTATTTT. It encodes CASSPRQGTDTQYF.

The chain couples TRBV7-8 to TRBJ2-5, with TRBD2 matching over 8 bases. The CDR3 has 16 amino acids. CDR1 SGHVS and CDR2 FQNEAQ come from the germline V gene. With 1 base clipped from V and 1 base from J, the junction kept 5 bases outside the gene matches. Here the CDR3 reads CASSLGGGGRQETQYF. In nucleotides, the CDR3 is TGTGCCAGCAGCTTAGGAGGCGGGGGGCGCCAAGAGACCCAGTACTTC.

This sequence joins TRBV19 and TRBJ2-6, with TRBD1 matching 10 bases. CDR1 and CDR2 from the germline V gene are LNHDA and SQIVND (reference sequence). V dropped 11 bases and J dropped 0; count of bases not matched to a gene: 4. The CDR3 spans 15 residues. In DNA form, the CDR3 reads TGTGCCTGCCGGGACAGGGGCTCTGGGGCCAACGTCCTGACTTTC. This gives the protein CACRDRGSGANVLTF.

This clone has a single count. The V gene is TRBV29-1, the J gene TRBJ2-7; 7 bases line up with TRBD2. Trimming at V came to 2 bases and at J to 3 bases, leaving 10 bases not matched to a gene. CDR3 length equals 15 residues. Looked up from germline, CDR1 is SQVTM and CDR2 is ANQGSEA. The DNA of the CDR3 is TGCAGCGTTGAAATCCCCATAGCTAGCGGCTACGAGCAGTACTTC. As protein: CSVEIPIASGYEQYF.

As concerns this clone: The sample contains more than one DNA sequence encoding this CDR3. V usage is TRBV7-9 and J usage is TRBJ1-1; possible D gene TRBD1, 5 bases. Germline assignment: CDR1 SEHNR and CDR2 FQNEAQ (reference sequence). The CDR3 spans 13 residues. The germline V and J ends were trimmed by 5 bases and 2 bases, with 9 bases remaining between them. This CDR3 reads CASSLTGNTEAFF. The CDR3 DNA follows: TGTGCCAGCAGCCTTACAGGAAACACTGAAGCTTTCTTT.

The chain has TRBV7-3 and TRBJ2-1; the D is unclear. There are 13 residues in the CDR3. From germline, CDR1 is SGHTA and CDR2 FQGTGA. The germline V and J ends were trimmed by 2 bases and 6 bases, with 8 bases remaining between them. The CDR3 region is CASSLAAGNEQFF. The CDR3 DNA sequence: TGTGCCAGCAGCTTAGCGGCCGGCAATGAGCAGTTCTTC. The whole variable domain, filled in from reference TRBV7-3 and TRBJ2-1, reads GAGVSQTPSNKVTEKGKYVELRCDPISGHTALYWYRQSLGQGPEFLIYFQGTGAADDSGLPNDRFFAVRPEGSVSTLKIQRTERGDSAVYLCASSLAAGNEQFFGPGTRLTVL.

V is TRBV6-5 and J is TRBJ2-1, with a weak D call TRBD2 (7 bases). Per germline, CDR1 MNHEY and CDR2 SVGAGI. CDR3 size: 14 residues. Trimming removed 11 bases from V and 4 bases from J, with 18 bases in between. The DNA for the CDR3 is TGTGCCGGGGGTCCCGGGGGGCCTTACAATGAGCAGTTCTTC. Encoded protein: CAGGPGGPYNEQFF.

V and J are TRBV18 and TRBJ2-2; 9 bases match TRBD1. The CDR3 is made up of 16 amino acids. V was pared by 5 bases and J by 0 bases, with 4 bases of the junction left unmatched. Per the germline V gene, CDR1 is KGHSH and CDR2 is LQKENI. DNA for the CDR3: TGTGCCAGCTCATGGGGACAGGGAGCGAACACCGGGGAGCTGTTTTTT. Translating it yields CASSWGQGANTGELFF.

This sequence joins TRBV30 and TRBJ1-2; tentatively, D is TRBD1 (6 bases). CDR1 is GTSNPN and CDR2 is SVGIG in the germline V gene (reference sequence). V was trimmed by 3 bases and J by 7 bases, leaving 18 bases between them. CDR3 length equals 14 residues. Here the CDR3 DNA reads TGTGCCTGGAGCCCCGGGACAATGGATCGTGGCTACACCTTC. It codes for CAWSPGTMDRGYTF.

This clone was seen only once. The chain combines TRBV28 with TRBJ2-2; D is unclear. The CDR3 runs to 12 residues. The V end lost 4 bases, the J end lost 9 bases, and 9 bases lay between the germline ends. Germline V gene sequence: CDR1 MDHEN, CDR2 SYDVKM. The CDR3 bases are TGTGCCAGCAGTTCTGAGAGGCGGGAGCTGTTTTTT. It codes for CASSSERRELFF.